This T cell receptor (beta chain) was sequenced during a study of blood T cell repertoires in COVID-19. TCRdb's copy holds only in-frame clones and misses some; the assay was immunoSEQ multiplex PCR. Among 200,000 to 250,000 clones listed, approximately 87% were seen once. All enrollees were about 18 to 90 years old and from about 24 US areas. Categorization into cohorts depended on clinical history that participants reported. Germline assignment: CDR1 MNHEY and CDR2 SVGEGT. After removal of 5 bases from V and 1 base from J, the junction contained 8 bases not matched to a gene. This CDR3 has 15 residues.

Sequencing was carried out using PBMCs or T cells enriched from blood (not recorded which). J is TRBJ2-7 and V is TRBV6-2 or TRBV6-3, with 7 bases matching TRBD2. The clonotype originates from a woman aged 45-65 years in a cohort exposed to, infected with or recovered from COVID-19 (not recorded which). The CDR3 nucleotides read TGTGCCAGCAGTGGTCTCCGGACTAGATCCTACGAGCAGTACTTC. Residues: CASSGLRTRSYEQYF.